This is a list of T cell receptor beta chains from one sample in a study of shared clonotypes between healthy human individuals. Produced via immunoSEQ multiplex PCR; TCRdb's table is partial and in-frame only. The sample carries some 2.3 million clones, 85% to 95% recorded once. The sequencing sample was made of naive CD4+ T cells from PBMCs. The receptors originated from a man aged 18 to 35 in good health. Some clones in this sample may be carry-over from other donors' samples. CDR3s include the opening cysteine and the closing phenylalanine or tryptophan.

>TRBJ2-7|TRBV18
CASSPITPRLGEQYF
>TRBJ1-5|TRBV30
CAWSRAVGNQPQHF
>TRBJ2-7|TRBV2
CASTRGSYEQYF
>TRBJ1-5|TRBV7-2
CASSSSYQPQHF
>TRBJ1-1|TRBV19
CASSIGLSWGTEAFF
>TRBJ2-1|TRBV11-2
CASSLGHRMYEQFF
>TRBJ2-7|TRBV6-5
CASKGGPYEQYF
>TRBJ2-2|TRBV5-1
CASSLGYHANTGELFF
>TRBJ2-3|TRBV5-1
CATLSGTLSTDTQYF
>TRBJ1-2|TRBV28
CASSYVGGANGYTF